The 32 T cell receptor beta chains below all came from one sample that was sequenced in a study of Graves' ophthalmopathy and Graves' hyperthyroidism. Amplification from RNA transcripts yielded the TCR beta CDR3 regions. First-round RT-PCR with HTBI primers preceded a second-round multiplex PCR. Each CDR3 protein is one row after TCRdb ran MiXCR on the multiplex PCR reads. The table includes roughly 50,000 distinct CDR3 sequences, around 48% detected once. The material sequenced was peripheral blood. Receptors originate from an adult man with Graves' ophthalmopathy.

DNA of the CDR3: TGCGCCAGCAGCTTGGGAGGGTGGGATAATCAGCCCCAGCATTTT. Encoded protein: CASSLGGWDNQPQHF. This chain joins TRBV5-1 and TRBJ1-5; no reliable D call. With 0 bases removed from V and 4 bases from J, the gap between germline ends came to 11 bases. From germline, CDR1 is SGHRS and CDR2 YFSETQ. This CDR3 has 15 residues.

This clonotype appeared many times. The V and J genes are TRBV11-2 and TRBJ1-6, with a possible D match to TRBD1 (6 bases). The CDR3 covers 16 residues. Trimming took off 6 bases at V and 7 bases at J, with 19 bases between the two ends. CDR1 is SGHAT, CDR2 FQNNGV, per germline. The DNA of the CDR3 is TGTGCCAGCAGACCCCCGGGTCGGGGGCGGAATTCACCCCTCCACTTT. Protein: CASRPPGRGRNSPLHF.

The sample holds many counts of this clonotype. The rearrangement uses TRBV14 and TRBJ1-2; 8 bases align to TRBD1. Germline CDR1 is SGHDN and CDR2 is FVKESK. This CDR3 contains 13 residues. V shed 3 bases and J 4 bases; nucleotides not matched to a gene: 1. DNA of the CDR3: TGTGCCAGCAGCCAGGGACAGGTCTATGGCTACACCTTC. Translating gives CASSQGQVYGYTF.

The rearrangement joins TRBV7-3 to TRBJ2-2, with D perhaps matching TRBD1 or TRBD2 (7 bases each). The CDR3 totals 15 residues. Between the trimmed V and J ends, which lost 8 bases and 1 base, there was a span of 14 bases. Germline V gene sequence: CDR1 SGHTA, CDR2 FQGTGA. CDR3 in amino acids: CASRQGGENTGELFF. CDR3 DNA sequence: TGTGCCAGCCGACAGGGAGGGGAGAACACCGGGGAGCTGTTTTTT. The full variable domain, in which reference TRBV7-3 and TRBJ2-2 provide the parts outside the CDR3, is GAGVSQTPSNKVTEKGKYVELRCDPISGHTALYWYRQSLGQGPEFLIYFQGTGAADDSGLPNDRFFAVRPEGSVSTLKIQRTERGDSAVYLCASRQGGENTGELFFGEGSRLTVL.

J is TRBJ1-3 and V is TRBV2; weak D call: TRBD1 (6 bases). Germline CDR1 is SNHLY and CDR2 is FYNNEI. Between the trimmed V and J ends, which lost 6 bases and 1 base, there was a span of 10 bases. CDR3 length: 14 amino acids. The CDR3 loop is CASRADRSGNTIYF. DNA of the CDR3: TGTGCCAGCAGAGCCGACAGGTCTGGAAACACCATATATTTT.

In this sample, this clonotype turned up once. The chain joins TRBV24-1 to TRBJ1-1; no firm D call. The CDR3 runs to 13 residues. The germline gives CDR1 KGHDR, CDR2 SFDVKD. Deletions cut 2 bases from V and 5 bases from J, with 8 bases between. The CDR3: CATSDSGSTEAFF. The CDR3 nucleotides read TGTGCCACCAGTGATTCGGGGTCAACTGAAGCTTTCTTT.

This chain's CDR3 is CAISESRLAGGIYNEQFF. The CDR3 bases are TGTGCCATCAGTGAGTCGCGACTAGCGGGAGGGATCTACAATGAGCAGTTCTTC. This chain joins TRBV10-3 and TRBJ2-1; the match to TRBD2 covers 14 bases. CDR1 and CDR2 (germline): ENHRY, SYGVKD. The CDR3 is made up of 18 amino acids. The junction had 4 bases not matched to a gene; V was cut back by 0 bases and J by 3 bases.

The chain uses TRBV30 and TRBJ2-1, with TRBD2 identical over 11 bases. After removal of 1 base from V and 2 bases from J, the junction contained 7 bases not matched to a gene. CDR1 and CDR2 (germline): GTSNPN, SVGIG (reference sequence). The length of the CDR3 is 17 residues. The CDR3 is CAWSGISGRDPYNEQFF. The CDR3 DNA follows: TGTGCCTGGAGTGGAATTAGCGGGAGGGATCCCTACAATGAGCAGTTCTTC.

This chain connects TRBV19 to TRBJ2-2; a possible D gene is TRBD1 (7 bases). The CDR3 is 15 amino acids. The germline gives CDR1 LNHDA, CDR2 SQIVND (reference sequence). Trimming took 9 bases from V and 2 from J, leaving 16 bases between them. CDR3 amino acids: CASRGDSANTGELFF. DNA for the CDR3: TGTGCCAGCAGGGGGGACAGCGCCAACACCGGGGAGCTGTTTTTT.

The chain joins TRBV10-3 to TRBJ2-5; D is possibly TRBD1 (6 bases). In germline, CDR1 is ENHRY, CDR2 SYGVKD. The CDR3 contains 13 residues. The ends were cut back, 5 bases at V and 3 bases at J, with 10 bases in the middle. DNA of the CDR3: TGTGCCATCAGTCAAAACAGGGAAGAGACCCAGTACTTC. Translation: CAISQNREETQYF.

In regard to this clonotype: One end of the junction is discordant with germline, which a read error may explain. The chain has TRBV11-2 and TRBJ2-5; D may match TRBD1 or TRBD2 (6 bases each). From germline, CDR1 is SGHAT and CDR2 FQNNGV. This CDR3 comprises 16 residues. In DNA, the CDR3 is TGTGCCAGCAGCGTTGATAAGGGGGGACAAGGGGAGACCCGGTACTTC. Translated, it gives CASSVDKGGQGETRYF.

V and J are TRBV7-2 and TRBJ2-5; D uncertain. Per germline, CDR1 SGHTA and CDR2 FQGNSA. Trimming took off 1 base at V and 6 bases at J, with 9 bases between the two ends. The CDR3 contains 13 residues. This CDR3 is CASSLDLVKTQYF. The CDR3 region has the DNA TGTGCCAGCAGCTTAGACCTAGTAAAGACCCAGTACTTC.

The sample holds many counts of this clonotype. The chain recombines TRBV5-1 with TRBJ1-1; D gene uncertain. The CDR3 contains 13 residues. With 7 bases removed from V and 4 bases from J, the gap between germline ends came to 14 bases. Per the germline V gene, CDR1 is SGHRS and CDR2 is YFSETQ. The CDR3 DNA reads TGCGCCAGCTCCACCGATCGGGTCACTGAAGCTTTCTTT. This translates into CASSTDRVTEAFF.

The chain has TRBV5-1 and TRBJ2-1; 12 bases map to TRBD2. After removal of 0 bases from V and 5 bases from J, the junction contained 3 bases not matched to a gene. The CDR3 has 16 residues. The germline CDR1 and CDR2 sequences are SGHRS and YFSETQ. The CDR3 sequence: CASSLATSGSHNEQFF. Written as DNA, the CDR3 is TGCGCCAGCAGCTTGGCGACTAGCGGGAGCCACAATGAGCAGTTCTTC.

This clonotype was seen at least ten times. V usage is TRBV6-5 and J usage is TRBJ2-1; 13 bases fit TRBD2. This CDR3 spans 17 amino acids. Germline V gene lookup returns CDR1 MNHEY and CDR2 SVGAGI. V lost 5 bases, J lost 6 bases, and 10 bases stayed unmatched. The CDR3 nucleotides are TGTGCCAGCAGTCCCGGGTCCCGACTAGCGGGAGGCAATGAGCAGTTCTTC. It specifies CASSPGSRLAGGNEQFF.

This clonotype is termed medium-sized. The chain joins TRBV20-1 to TRBJ2-7; 8 positions agree with TRBD2. V shed 0 bases and J 12 bases; nucleotides not matched to a gene: 10. CDR1 and CDR2 (germline): DFQATT, SNEGSKA (reference sequence). CDR3 size: 13 residues. The CDR3 nucleotides read TGCAGTGCTAGAGAAGGGGATAGCGGGATGATGTACTTC. It is translated as CSAREGDSGMMYF.

The J gene is TRBJ1-4, the V gene TRBV19; a possible D gene is TRBD1 (6 bases). From germline, CDR1 is LNHDA and CDR2 SQIVND (reference sequence). The CDR3 is 14 amino acids. V dropped 6 bases and J dropped 3 bases, with 11 bases sitting between them. The CDR3: CASRRGGPNEKLFF. CDR3 sequence (DNA): TGTGCCAGTAGGAGGGGGGGTCCTAATGAAAAACTGTTTTTT.

This clonotype was found many times. The chain uses TRBV3-1 and TRBJ1-6, with D uncertain. V was clipped by 4 bases and J by 8 bases, with 12 bases between them. Germline CDR1 and CDR2: LGHDT and YNNKEL (reference sequence). This CDR3 has 14 residues. DNA of the CDR3: TGTGCCAGCAGCCGCCGGACGGGTGATTCACCCCTCCACTTT. It encodes CASSRRTGDSPLHF.

For this clonotype: Here the CDR3 omits its conserved ending phenylalanine or tryptophan, so a read error is the likely source. This chain joins TRBV5-1 and TRBJ1-4, with 11 bases lining up with TRBD1. Germline-derived CDR1 and CDR2 are SGHRS and YFSETQ. The CDR3 length is 15 residues. With V trimmed by 0 bases and J by 8 bases, 3 bases remained unmatched. CDR3 DNA sequence: TGCGCCAGCAGCTTGGGTCGGACAGGGGGCGAAAAACTGTTTCTT. Translation: CASSLGRTGGEKLFL.

The V and J genes are TRBV13 and TRBJ1-2, with 7 bases identical to TRBD1. The V gene end was trimmed by 5 bases and the J gene end by 12 bases; junction bases not matched to a gene: 12. Germline loops: CDR1 PRHDT, CDR2 FYEKMQ (reference sequence). The CDR3 sequence is 13 residues long. CDR3: CASSRQTGNCHTF. CDR3 nucleotide sequence: TGTGCCAGCAGCCGCCAGACAGGGAACTGCCACACCTTC.

Turning to this clonotype: A much more abundant neighbour one base away suggests this may be a read error. The chain uses TRBV29-1 and TRBJ2-7; 8 nucleotides line up with TRBD1. CDR3 length: 15 residues. Germline CDR1 reads SQVTM; CDR2 reads ANQGSEA. The CDR3 DNA follows: TGTGCCTGGAGTGTAGGCGAGCAGGGGGCCCACGAGCACTACTTC. It is translated as CAWSVGEQGAHEHYF.

The chain combines TRBV25-1 with TRBJ1-4; 12 bases align to TRBD1. Germline V gene lookup returns CDR1 MGHDK and CDR2 SYGVNS. V trimming: 0 bases; J trimming: 7 bases; junction bases outside the gene matches: 3. The CDR3 is 16 residues long. The CDR3 bases are TGTGCCAGCAGTGAATATCGGGGACAGGGGGCTGAAAAACTGTTTTTT. This translates into CASSEYRGQGAEKLFF. The full variable domain, completed using reference TRBV25-1 and TRBJ1-4, is EADIYQTPRYLVIGTGKKITLECSQTMGHDKMYWYQQDPGMELHLIHYSYGVNSTEKGDLSSESTVSRIRTEHFPLTLESARPSHTSQYLCASSEYRGQGAEKLFFGSGTQLSVL.

The chain is built from TRBV4-2 and TRBJ2-6; 8 nucleotides align to TRBD2. The germline CDR1 and CDR2 sequences are LGHNA and YNFKEQ. This CDR3 has 14 residues. Trimming removed 1 base from V and 11 bases from J; junction bases left unmatched: 4. This CDR3 is CASSQASGSDVLTF. DNA of the CDR3: TGTGCCAGCAGCCAAGCTAGCGGGTCCGACGTCCTGACTTTC.

About this clonotype: The CDR3 end shows no conserved phenylalanine or tryptophan, and so a read error is likely. The J gene is TRBJ2-7, the V gene TRBV11-2, with TRBD2 matching over 7 bases. Germline-derived CDR1 and CDR2 are SGHAT and FQNNGV. CDR3 length equals 15 residues. J gave up 1 base and V 6 bases, and 9 bases lay outside the gene matches. CDR3: CASSPLGRVSYEQYL. The DNA of the CDR3 is TGTGCCAGCAGTCCTCTAGGGAGGGTTTCCTACGAGCAGTACCTC.

V is TRBV15 and J is TRBJ2-5; D gene ambiguous. The V gene lost 0 bases and the J gene lost 3 bases, with 11 bases spanning the gap. CDR3 size: 15 residues. Germline V gene sequence: CDR1 LNHNV, CDR2 YYDKDF (reference sequence). The CDR3 DNA reads TGTGCCACCAGCAGAGAAGGGCGAACTGAAGAGACCCAGTACTTC. This codes for CATSREGRTEETQYF.

The chain is built from TRBV20-1 and TRBJ1-2, with D perhaps matching TRBD1 (5 bases). The V end was cut by 6 bases, the J end by 5 bases, with 16 bases between. The CDR3 spans 13 residues. The germline CDR1 and CDR2 sequences are DFQATT and SNEGSKA (reference sequence). DNA for the CDR3: TGCAGTGCGTTAAGGACCGGGGGGTATGGCTACACCTTC. Protein: CSALRTGGYGYTF.

This clonotype was observed a few times. The chain recombines TRBV2 with TRBJ2-1, with D hard to call. The V and J ends lost 2 bases and 6 bases respectively, with 5 bases between them. Germline-derived CDR1 and CDR2 are SNHLY and FYNNEI. This CDR3 is 12 amino acids long. CDR3 amino acids: CASSEFVNEQFF. The CDR3 DNA follows: TGTGCCAGCAGTGAATTTGTCAATGAGCAGTTCTTC.

The chain recombines TRBV25-1 with TRBJ1-1, with TRBD1 matching 7 bases. In germline, CDR1 is MGHDK, CDR2 SYGVNS. The J segment lost 8 bases and the V segment lost 2 bases, leaving 17 bases of the junction unmatched. The CDR3 is 17 residues long. The CDR3 region has the DNA TGTGCCAGCAGTGAACGCCTTGGAACAGGGGCCCTTACCGAAGCTTTCTTT. Amino acid sequence: CASSERLGTGALTEAFF.

In its sample, this clonotype was seen once. The CDR3 ends on some other residue instead of the conserved phenylalanine or tryptophan, so this is likely a read error. V and J are TRBV20-1 and TRBJ2-1, with TRBD2 matching over 10 bases. The V and J ends lost 3 bases and 10 bases, in that order; junction bases with no gene match: 15. Germline loops: CDR1 DFQATT, CDR2 SNEGSKA (reference sequence). CDR3 length: 16 amino acids. Here the CDR3 DNA reads TGCAGTGCTAGGGACTTAGGACTAGCGGACAAGGAGGAGCAGTTCCTC. Translated: CSARDLGLADKEEQFL.

Notes on this clonotype: Germline and junction disagree at one end, which may indicate a read error. The chain joins TRBV13 to TRBJ1-2; D unclear. The CDR3 sequence is 15 residues long. Germline CDR1 PRHDT, CDR2 FYEKMQ (reference sequence). DNA of the CDR3: TGTGCCAGCAGCCGGTCGGTCGGGCTTAACTATGGCCACACCTTC. It is translated as CASSRSVGLNYGHTF.

This clonotype was seen just once. This sequence joins TRBV9 and TRBJ2-1; weak D call: TRBD1 (7 bases). CDR3 size: 15 residues. The V end was cut by 0 bases, the J end by 12 bases, with 19 bases between. The V gene's germline CDR1 is SGDLS and CDR2 YYNGEE. The chain's CDR3 is CASSVGQGGVRAQFF. DNA for the CDR3: TGTGCCAGCAGCGTAGGACAGGGAGGAGTTAGGGCGCAGTTCTTC.

This clonotype was counted at least ten times. The rearrangement uses TRBV12-3 or TRBV12-4 and TRBJ1-6; D gene uncertain. The CDR3 length is 14 residues. With 7 bases removed from V and 7 bases from J, the gap between germline ends came to 14 bases. The CDR3 DNA sequence: TGTGCCAGCATGCTGGACGTGACAAATTCACCCCTCCACTTT. Its translation is CASMLDVTNSPLHF.